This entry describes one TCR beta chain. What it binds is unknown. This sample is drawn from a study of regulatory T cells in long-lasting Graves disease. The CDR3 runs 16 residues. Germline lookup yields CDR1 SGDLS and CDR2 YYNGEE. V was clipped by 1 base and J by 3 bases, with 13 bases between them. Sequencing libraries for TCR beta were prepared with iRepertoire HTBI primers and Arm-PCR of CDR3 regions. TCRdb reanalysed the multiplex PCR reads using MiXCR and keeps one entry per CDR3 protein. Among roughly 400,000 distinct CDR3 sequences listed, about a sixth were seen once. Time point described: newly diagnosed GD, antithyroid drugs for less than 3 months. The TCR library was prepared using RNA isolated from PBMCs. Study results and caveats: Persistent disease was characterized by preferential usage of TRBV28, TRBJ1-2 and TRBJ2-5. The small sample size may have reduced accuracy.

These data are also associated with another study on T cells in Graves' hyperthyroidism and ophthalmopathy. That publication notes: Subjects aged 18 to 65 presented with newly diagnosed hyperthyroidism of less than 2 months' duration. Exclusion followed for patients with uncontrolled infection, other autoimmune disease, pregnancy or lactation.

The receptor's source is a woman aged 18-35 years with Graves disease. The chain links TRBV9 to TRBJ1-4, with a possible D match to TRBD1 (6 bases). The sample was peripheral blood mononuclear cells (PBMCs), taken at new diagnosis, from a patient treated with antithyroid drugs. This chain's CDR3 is CASSVSQGGSNEKLFF. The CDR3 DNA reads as TGTGCCAGCAGCGTATCACAGGGCGGTTCTAATGAAAAACTGTTTTTT.